What follows are 22 T cell receptor beta chains derived from one specimen sequenced in a study of identifying expanded T cells in peripheral blood. Profiled with immunoSEQ multiplex PCR; TCRdb holds only in-frame clones, not every one. The sample yields fewer than 110,000 clones, 87% seen once. Source material: blood. The source of these receptors is a person aged 18-70 years in good health.

The table lists this clone with a few counts. This sequence joins TRBV11-2 and TRBJ1-2, with a possible D match to TRBD1 (5 bases). The germline V gene has CDR1 SGHAT and CDR2 FQNNGV. Trimming pared 1 base from V and 4 bases from J, leaving 10 bases between. The CDR3 length is 14 residues. This CDR3 is CASSLGQGSYGYTF. In nucleotides, the CDR3 is TGTGCCAGCAGCTTAGGGCAGGGAAGCTATGGCTACACCTTC.

This clone was observed a handful of times. The chain combines TRBV19 with TRBJ1-5; 7 nucleotides align to TRBD1. The J segment lost 5 bases and the V segment lost 2 bases, leaving 3 bases of the junction unmatched. CDR3 length: 14 amino acids. Looked up from germline, CDR1 is LNHDA and CDR2 is SQIVND (reference sequence). This CDR3 is CASSIQQGHQPQHF. Here the CDR3 DNA reads TGTGCCAGTAGTATACAACAGGGGCATCAGCCCCAGCATTTT. Filled out from reference TRBV19 and TRBJ1-5, the complete variable domain reads DGGITQSPKYLFRKEGQNVTLSCEQNLNHDAMYWYRQDPGQGLRLIYYSQIVNDFQKGDIAEGYSVSREKKESFPLTVTSAQKNPTAFYLCASSIQQGHQPQHFGDGTRLSIL.

Comments on this clone: At one boundary the junction diverges from the germline segment, which might be a read error. At the DNA level, this CDR3 is encoded by other sequences in the same sample as well. V usage is TRBV6-5 and J usage is TRBJ1-4; 7 bases map to TRBD1. Germline V gene sequence: CDR1 MNHEY, CDR2 SVGAGI. The CDR3 consists of 14 residues. The DNA of the CDR3 is TGTGCTAGCAGTTCCGGGACAGCCAATGAAAAACTGTTTTTT. Residues: CASSSGTANEKLFF.

For the CDR3, the DNA is TGTGCCAGCAGCACCCGGACAGGGGCCGGCAATGAGCAGTTCTTC. Translating it yields CASSTRTGAGNEQFF. V gene TRBV7-2 combines with J gene TRBJ2-1; TRBD1 aligns across 9 bases. Germline values: CDR1 SGHTA, CDR2 FQGNSA. Trimming at V came to 5 bases and at J to 6 bases, leaving 8 bases not matched to a gene. CDR3 length: 15 residues.

This clone was observed once. The rearrangement uses TRBV5-1 and TRBJ1-1; tentative D call: TRBD1 (5 bases). The CDR3 is made up of 15 amino acids. Deletions cut 2 bases from V and 6 bases from J, with 17 bases between. Germline V CDR1 and CDR2: SGHRS, YFSETQ. The CDR3 sequence is CASSFQGGRGPEAFF. As DNA, the CDR3 is TGCGCCAGCAGCTTCCAGGGAGGTCGTGGGCCTGAAGCTTTCTTT.

J is TRBJ2-3 and V is TRBV7-6; TRBD2 matches at 15 bases. The CDR3 totals 17 residues. Trimming cost V 4 bases and J 3 bases; bases outside gene matches: 5. The V gene's germline CDR1 is SGHVS and CDR2 FNYEAQ. The CDR3 region has the DNA TGTGCCAGCAGCTCGGGACTAGCGGGGGGATGGACAGATACGCAGTATTTT. It is translated as CASSSGLAGGWTDTQYF. Looking up the rest from reference TRBV7-6 and TRBJ2-3 gives the full variable domain: GAGVSQSPRYKVTKRGQDVALRCDPISGHVSLYWYRQALGQGPEFLTYFNYEAQQDKSGLPNDRFSAERPEGSISTLTIQRTEQRDSAMYRCASSSGLAGGWTDTQYFGPGTRLTVL.

V and J are TRBV2 and TRBJ2-6, with D perhaps being TRBD1 or TRBD2 (5 bases each). The CDR3 extends over 15 amino acids. Per germline, CDR1 SNHLY and CDR2 FYNNEI. V dropped 3 bases and J dropped 4 bases, with 10 bases sitting between them. In DNA, the CDR3 is TGTGCCAGCAGTGAGCAGGGAGCCGGGGCCAACGTCCTGACTTTC. Translation gives CASSEQGAGANVLTF.

Comment on this clone: Within the sample, other DNA sequences also encode this same CDR3. The J gene is TRBJ2-5, the V gene TRBV5-1; D might be TRBD1 (6 bases). Per the germline V gene, CDR1 is SGHRS and CDR2 is YFSETQ. The V end was cut by 0 bases, the J end by 3 bases, with 9 bases between. CDR3 length equals 14 residues. Written as DNA, the CDR3 is TGCGCCAGCAGCTTGGGGACAGCTAAAGAGACCCAGTACTTC. Translated, it gives CASSLGTAKETQYF.

J is TRBJ2-5 and V is TRBV2; maybe TRBD1 (7 bases). Trimming removed 8 bases at V and 5 bases at J, with 15 bases between. There are 13 residues in the CDR3. Germline CDR1 and CDR2: SNHLY and FYNNEI. Written as DNA, the CDR3 is TGTGCCAGCCGACAGGGAGGTTGGGAGACCCAGTACTTC. Translation gives CASRQGGWETQYF.

The rearrangement links TRBV6-5 to TRBJ2-7; the D is unclear. Germline CDR1 reads MNHEY; CDR2 reads SVGAGI. Trimming took 8 bases from V and 6 from J, leaving 11 bases between them. This CDR3 contains 11 residues. The CDR3: CASGSTAEQYF. The CDR3 DNA follows: TGTGCCAGCGGTTCTACCGCCGAGCAGTACTTC.

The chain combines TRBV5-6 with TRBJ2-7; D may be TRBD2 (5 bases). Between the trimmed V and J ends, which lost 4 bases and 9 bases, there was a span of 26 bases. Germline loops: CDR1 SGHDT, CDR2 YYEEEE. The CDR3 totals 16 residues. The CDR3 region is CASSGVGRAAGIGQYF. The CDR3 DNA follows: TGTGCCAGCAGCGGGGTTGGGCGGGCCGCGGGCATTGGGCAGTACTTC.

The chain is built from TRBV11-2 and TRBJ1-5, with no clear D. Trimming removed 5 bases from V and 3 bases from J, with 11 bases in between. This CDR3 contains 14 residues. Per germline, CDR1 SGHAT and CDR2 FQNNGV. The CDR3 bases are TGTGCCAGCAGCATAGCCCCCAACAATCAGCCCCAGCATTTT. It specifies CASSIAPNNQPQHF.

This clone has only a few counts. The chain combines TRBV5-5 with TRBJ2-7; no clear D. The V gene lost 1 base and the J gene lost 0 bases, with 8 bases spanning the gap. Per germline, CDR1 SGHKS and CDR2 YYEKEE (reference sequence). The CDR3 runs 14 residues. CDR3 nucleotide sequence: TGTGCCAGCAGCTTGCAGGATGACTCCTACGAGCAGTACTTC. This gives the protein CASSLQDDSYEQYF.

The chain joins TRBV6-5 to TRBJ1-5; TRBD1 aligns across 8 bases. After removal of 0 bases from V and 7 bases from J, the junction contained 5 bases not matched to a gene. Per the germline V gene, CDR1 is MNHEY and CDR2 is SVGAGI. This CDR3 is built from 15 residues. The CDR3 is CASSYSPDRAQPQHF. The CDR3 nucleotides are TGTGCCAGCAGTTACTCCCCGGACAGGGCCCAGCCCCAGCATTTT.

J is TRBJ1-2 and V is TRBV6-1, with D unclear. The CDR3 is made up of 15 amino acids. Germline V lookup: CDR1 MNHNS, CDR2 SASEGT. The V end lost 6 bases, the J end lost 1 base, and 15 bases lay between the germline ends. The CDR3 sequence: CASSGGSRRNYGYTF. In nucleotides, the CDR3 is TGTGCCAGCAGCGGAGGCTCCCGGCGTAACTATGGCTACACCTTC.

The chain has TRBV7-2 and TRBJ2-2, with TRBD2 matching over 10 bases. The germline V gene encodes CDR1 SGHTA and CDR2 FQGNSA. The V and J ends lost 2 bases and 5 bases, in that order; junction bases with no gene match: 11. The CDR3 is made up of 18 amino acids. The CDR3: CASSLTSGGASRTGELFF. CDR3 bases: TGTGCCAGCAGCTTAACCAGCGGGGGGGCCTCTAGAACCGGGGAGCTGTTTTTT.

The chain links TRBV5-4 to TRBJ2-3, with D perhaps matching TRBD2 (6 bases). V dropped 1 base and J dropped 4 bases, with 16 bases sitting between them. Germline loops: CDR1 SGHNT, CDR2 YYREEE (reference sequence). The CDR3 spans 16 residues. Here the CDR3 DNA reads TGTGCCAGCAGCTTGTCCCTTATGGGCGGGGCAGATACGCAGTATTTT. Protein: CASSLSLMGGADTQYF.

The count of this clone is one. The chain links TRBV27 to TRBJ1-6; TRBD1 might be the D (6 bases). Germline V gives CDR1 MNHEY, CDR2 SMNVEV (reference sequence). The CDR3 sequence is 14 residues long. The V end lost 4 bases, the J end lost 7 bases, and 11 bases lay between the germline ends. The CDR3 sequence: CASSSDRRNSPLHF. The DNA for the CDR3 is TGTGCCAGCAGTTCGGACAGACGAAATTCACCCCTCCACTTT.

The chain combines TRBV18 with TRBJ1-1; no clear D gene. V dropped 3 bases and J dropped 1 base, with 9 bases sitting between them. The CDR3 has 14 amino acids. Germline V gene data show CDR1 as KGHSH and CDR2 as LQKENI. The CDR3 region has the DNA TGTGCCAGCTCACCCGACCTTCGGAACACTGAAGCTTTCTTT. This codes for CASSPDLRNTEAFF. The full variable domain, with the rest looked up from reference TRBV18 and TRBJ1-1, is NAGVMQNPRHLVRRRGQEARLRCSPMKGHSHVYWYRQLPEEGLKFMVYLQKENIIDESGMPKERFSAEFPKEGPSILRIQQVVRGDSAAYFCASSPDLRNTEAFFGQGTRLTVV.

This chain links TRBV5-6 with TRBJ2-1; D gene ambiguous. The length of the CDR3 is 13 residues. Per the germline V gene, CDR1 is SGHDT and CDR2 is YYEEEE. With 1 base removed from V and 6 bases from J, the gap between germline ends came to 8 bases. In DNA, the CDR3 is TGTGCCAGCAGCTTGCTCTGGGGCAATGAGCAGTTCTTC. Translation: CASSLLWGNEQFF.

The rearrangement joins TRBV5-4 to TRBJ2-7; 9 nucleotides agree with TRBD1. Germline trimming cut 5 bases from V and 2 bases from J; bases unmatched to any gene: 11. The V gene's germline CDR1 is SGHNT and CDR2 YYREEE (reference sequence). The CDR3 runs to 16 residues. The CDR3 DNA sequence: TGTGCCAGCAGACCCGGTGGGGACAGGGTGACCTACGAGCAGTACTTC. Residues: CASRPGGDRVTYEQYF.

This chain uses TRBV25-1 with TRBJ1-2; D gene unclear. Trimming pared 3 bases from V and 0 bases from J, leaving 17 bases between. The CDR3 length is 17 residues. Germline-derived CDR1 and CDR2 are MGHDK and SYGVNS. This CDR3 reads CASSDEPRTGANYGYTF. As DNA, the CDR3 is TGTGCCAGCAGTGACGAACCCAGAACGGGCGCTAACTATGGCTACACCTTC.